The 28 T cell receptor beta chains in this list originate from one sample, sequenced in a study of CD8 T cells in acute hepatitis C reinfection. Study-level results: Preferential TRBV04 and TRBV06 usage appeared in all groups and was not explained by the naive pool.

Some clones are missing from TCRdb's copy, which holds only in-frame ones; the method was immunoSEQ multiplex PCR. Of about 2,600 clones listed, roughly two thirds are singletons. Time point described: at least 347 days after estimated infection, following spontaneous clearance. The hepatitis C virus-specific receptor repertoire was characterized directly ex vivo, with no prior expansion in culture. Specimen: HCV NS3-1073 tetramer-sorted CD8+ T cells from PBMCs, collected at follow-up. The receptors stem from a man in his forties or fifties who spontaneously cleared hepatitis C infection.

The chain combines TRBV29-1 with TRBJ2-1, with TRBD2 identical over 10 bases. Germline V gene sequence: CDR1 SQVTM, CDR2 ANQGSEA. V shed 2 bases, J shed 7 bases, and the junction held 5 bases outside the gene matches. This CDR3 has 14 residues. CDR3 bases: TGCAGCGTTGAACCTAGCGGGGGTTGGAATGAGCAGTTCTTC. Translated: CSVEPSGGWNEQFF.

This clone was seen only a few times. This chain joins TRBV6-1 and TRBJ2-7; D uncertain. The germline gives CDR1 MNHNS, CDR2 SASEGT. The germline V and J ends were trimmed by 4 bases and 3 bases, with 7 bases remaining between them. The CDR3 covers 12 residues. The CDR3 spells CASSAYGYEQYF. The CDR3 region has the DNA TGTGCCAGCAGTGCCTACGGCTACGAGCAGTACTTC.

There are a few counts of this clone. The chain is built from TRBV6-9 and TRBJ1-1; 7 positions match TRBD1. The CDR3 runs 15 residues. The trim removed 3 bases at V and 5 bases at J, leaving 9 bases unmatched. CDR1 MNHGY and CDR2 SVAAGI come from the germline V gene. The CDR3 DNA follows: TGTGCCAGCAGTTACTCGACCAGGGGGAGGACTGAAGCTTTCTTT. Translated, it gives CASSYSTRGRTEAFF.

The chain employs TRBV29-1 and TRBJ2-7; D gene uncertain. The CDR3 is made up of 11 amino acids. CDR1 is SQVTM and CDR2 is ANQGSEA in the germline V gene. V was trimmed by 2 bases and J by 4 bases, leaving 6 bases between them. CDR3 sequence (DNA): TGCAGCGTTGAATGGGGTTACGAGCAGTACTTC. Translation: CSVEWGYEQYF.

The V gene is TRBV5-6, the J gene TRBJ2-7; the D is unclear. Germline values: CDR1 SGHDT, CDR2 YYEEEE. With 1 base removed from V and 3 bases from J, the gap between germline ends came to 5 bases. CDR3 size: 12 residues. Here the CDR3 reads CASSLLNYEQYF. The CDR3 DNA reads TGTGCCAGCAGCTTGTTAAACTACGAGCAGTACTTC.

This sequence joins TRBV5-1 and TRBJ2-7; TRBD2 is a possible D gene (6 bases). This CDR3 comprises 15 residues. The ends were cut back, 7 bases at V and 2 bases at J, with 19 bases in the middle. Germline V gene lookup returns CDR1 SGHRS and CDR2 YFSETQ. Here the CDR3 reads CASPGPGRKPYEQYF. Written as DNA, the CDR3 is TGCGCCAGCCCCGGGCCAGGGAGGAAGCCCTACGAGCAGTACTTC.

This chain joins TRBV6-5 and TRBJ1-1; tentative D call: TRBD1 (6 bases). CDR3 size: 12 residues. Germline V CDR1 and CDR2: MNHEY, SVGAGI. V lost 5 bases to trimming and J lost 6 bases, with 10 bases between them. For the CDR3, the DNA is TGTGCCAGCAGTAACCACAGGGCTGAAGCTTTCTTT. Amino acid sequence: CASSNHRAEAFF.

The chain has TRBV5-1 and TRBJ2-7, with 14 bases that match TRBD2. CDR3 length: 16 residues. V shed 5 bases and J 6 bases; nucleotides not matched to a gene: 10. Germline V gives CDR1 SGHRS, CDR2 YFSETQ. This CDR3 reads CASSFSGTSGRSEQYF. The DNA for the CDR3 is TGCGCCAGCAGTTTCTCCGGGACTAGCGGGAGAAGCGAGCAGTACTTC.

This clone was counted between two and nine times. The chain has TRBV7-9 and TRBJ1-2; 8 nucleotides line up with TRBD1. Germline CDR1 is SEHNR and CDR2 is FQNEAQ (reference sequence). J gave up 3 bases and V 0 bases, and 3 bases lay outside the gene matches. This CDR3 is built from 15 residues. CDR3: CASSLADRGDYGYTF. Written as DNA, the CDR3 is TGTGCCAGCAGCTTAGCAGACAGGGGCGACTATGGCTACACCTTC. The full variable domain, completed using reference TRBV7-9 and TRBJ1-2, is DTGVSQNPRHKITKRGQNVTFRCDPISEHNRLYWYRQTLGQGPEFLTYFQNEAQLEKSRLLSDRFSAERPKGSFSTLEIQRTEQGDSAMYLCASSLADRGDYGYTFGSGTRLTVV.

The J gene is TRBJ1-1, the V gene TRBV5-4; 10 positions match TRBD1. The CDR3 length is 17 residues. V dropped 3 bases and J dropped 2; count of bases not matched to a gene: 10. Germline loops: CDR1 SGHNT, CDR2 YYREEE (reference sequence). CDR3 sequence reads: CASSWKDRGRTNTEAFF. DNA for the CDR3: TGTGCCAGCAGCTGGAAAGACAGGGGGCGGACCAACACTGAAGCTTTCTTT.

The chain recombines TRBV6-1 with TRBJ2-7; 9 bases map to TRBD1. Germline trimming cut 10 bases from V and 2 bases from J; bases unmatched to any gene: 12. CDR3 length: 15 amino acids. Germline assignment: CDR1 MNHNS and CDR2 SASEGT. The CDR3 spells CATVEGQGTAYEQYF. CDR3 in DNA: TGTGCCACCGTCGAGGGACAGGGTACTGCCTACGAGCAGTACTTC.

The chain employs TRBV29-1 and TRBJ1-2; TRBD1 matches at 9 bases. With V trimmed by 6 bases and J by 4 bases, 6 bases remained unmatched. The CDR3 is 13 residues long. In germline, CDR1 is SQVTM, CDR2 ANQGSEA. The CDR3 spells CSVPGTGSYGYTF. In DNA form, the CDR3 reads TGCAGCGTCCCCGGGACAGGGAGCTATGGCTACACCTTC.

The rearrangement uses TRBV7-9 and TRBJ1-2, with TRBD1 as a possible D gene (5 bases). CDR3 length: 13 amino acids. Trimming stripped 4 bases from V and 8 bases from J, with 14 bases between. Germline V gene sequence: CDR1 SEHNR, CDR2 FQNEAQ (reference sequence). CDR3 in DNA: TGTGCCAGCAGCTCTGTTGGGACTCTGGGCTACACCTTC. Its translation is CASSSVGTLGYTF.

The V and J genes are TRBV30 and TRBJ2-7; D uncertain. The germline CDR1 and CDR2 sequences are GTSNPN and SVGIG (reference sequence). V was shortened by 2 bases and J by 5 bases, with 4 bases between the two germline ends. The CDR3 is made up of 10 amino acids. The DNA of the CDR3 is TGTGCCTGGAGTCAGAACGAGCAGTACTTC. Encoded protein: CAWSQNEQYF.

J is TRBJ2-7 and V is TRBV9; D not certain. In germline, CDR1 is SGDLS, CDR2 YYNGEE. V shed 1 base and J shed 0 bases, with 5 bases lying between them. This CDR3 is 13 amino acids long. The CDR3 DNA reads TGTGCCAGCAGCGTATCCGCCTCCTACGAGCAGTACTTC. This codes for CASSVSASYEQYF.

The chain couples TRBV13 to TRBJ2-7; D may be TRBD1 (6 bases). The CDR3 is made up of 13 amino acids. In germline, CDR1 is PRHDT, CDR2 FYEKMQ (reference sequence). With 5 bases removed from V and 7 bases from J, the gap between germline ends came to 15 bases. This CDR3 reads CASSLTPGQEQYF. The CDR3 DNA is TGTGCCAGCAGCCTAACACCCGGACAGGAGCAGTACTTC.

This clone was picked up one time. The V call is TRBV27, the J call TRBJ2-7; D gene ambiguous. The V gene lost 5 bases and the J gene lost 0 bases, with 14 bases spanning the gap. Per germline, CDR1 MNHEY and CDR2 SMNVEV (reference sequence). The CDR3 is 15 residues long. The CDR3 DNA follows: TGTGCCAGCAGTCTAACCCGTCATCCCTCCTACGAGCAGTACTTC. It is translated as CASSLTRHPSYEQYF.

This chain links TRBV2 with TRBJ2-3, with D possibly TRBD2 on 6 matching bases. V was clipped by 5 bases and J by 0 bases, with 12 bases between them. The CDR3 has 15 residues. The germline CDR1 and CDR2 sequences are SNHLY and FYNNEI. DNA of the CDR3: TGTGCCAGCAGTACCGGACTATTCAGCACAGATACGCAGTATTTT. It codes for CASSTGLFSTDTQYF.

This sequence joins TRBV12-5 and TRBJ1-5; D might be TRBD1 (5 bases). Germline-derived CDR1 and CDR2 are LGHNT and FRNRAP. Deletions cut 4 bases from V and 0 bases from J, with 7 bases between. CDR3 length: 14 amino acids. For the CDR3, the DNA is TGTGCTAGTGGTTGGGGGGATAGCAATCAGCCCCAGCATTTT. This encodes CASGWGDSNQPQHF.

The chain joins TRBV9 to TRBJ2-7; D gene unclear. CDR1 is SGDLS and CDR2 is YYNGEE in the germline V gene. Trimming cost V 4 bases and J 3 bases, with 17 bases left between them. The CDR3 runs to 15 residues. The CDR3 is CASSPFLGQNYEQYF. The CDR3 nucleotides are TGTGCCAGCAGCCCTTTTCTGGGCCAAAACTACGAGCAGTACTTC.

In its sample, this clone was seen a few times. The chain employs TRBV2 and TRBJ1-2; the D gene is possibly TRBD1 (5 bases). There are 15 residues in the CDR3. Germline V gene data show CDR1 as SNHLY and CDR2 as FYNNEI. DNA for the CDR3: TGTACCTCGCATCCGGAGCGAGGGGACTCTTATGGCTACACCTTC. This sequence encodes CTSHPERGDSYGYTF.

The chain combines TRBV30 with TRBJ1-6; D is perhaps TRBD1 (5 bases). CDR3 length equals 12 residues. Trimming stripped 6 bases from V and 10 bases from J, with 13 bases between. Germline CDR1 and CDR2: GTSNPN and SVGIG (reference sequence). CDR3 in DNA: TGTGCCTGCCTTGGGGGATACTCACCCCTCCACTTT. This encodes CACLGGYSPLHF.

The chain couples TRBV2 to TRBJ1-3, with 7 bases aligning to TRBD1. V was clipped by 1 base and J by 1 base; unmatched bases: 7. Germline V CDR1 and CDR2: SNHLY, FYNNEI. This CDR3 is built from 17 residues. This chain's CDR3 is CASSEGGRGRSGNTIYF. The CDR3 DNA reads TGTGCCAGCAGTGAAGGCGGGAGGGGGCGATCTGGAAACACCATATATTTT.

This clone was detected only once. CDR3 loop: CASSFVPETQYF. CDR3 DNA: TGTGCCAGCAGCTTCGTTCCAGAGACCCAGTACTTC. The chain joins TRBV5-6 to TRBJ2-5; D not certain. Trimming removed 2 bases at V and 4 bases at J, with 6 bases between. This CDR3 is built from 12 residues. CDR1 is SGHDT, CDR2 YYEEEE, per germline.

This chain connects TRBV7-9 to TRBJ1-2; D may be TRBD1 (6 bases). The CDR3 has 14 amino acids. V gave up 8 bases and J gave up 0 bases, with 13 bases separating them. CDR1 is SEHNR, CDR2 FQNEAQ, per germline (reference sequence). The CDR3 DNA sequence: TGTGCCAGCCTCCGGGACACCGCTAACTATGGCTACACCTTC. This translates into CASLRDTANYGYTF. Variable domain in full (rest from reference TRBV7-9 and TRBJ1-2): DTGVSQNPRHKITKRGQNVTFRCDPISEHNRLYWYRQTLGQGPEFLTYFQNEAQLEKSRLLSDRFSAERPKGSFSTLEIQRTEQGDSAMYLCASLRDTANYGYTFGSGTRLTVV.

This chain joins TRBV29-1 and TRBJ2-7; tentatively, D is TRBD1 or TRBD2 (5 bases each). The CDR3 covers 13 residues. Trimming took 1 base from V and 4 from J, leaving 11 bases between them. From germline, CDR1 is SQVTM and CDR2 ANQGSEA. CDR3 sequence reads: CSVEGGTPYEQYF. The CDR3 DNA reads TGCAGCGTTGAAGGGGGGACCCCTTACGAGCAGTACTTC.

The V gene is TRBV5-6, the J gene TRBJ2-5, with D hard to call. The J call may not be correct, given that the DNA end is closer to TRBJ2-7. There are 16 residues in the CDR3. Germline V gene sequence: CDR1 SGHDT, CDR2 YYEEEE. The CDR3 sequence: CASSLEGLGLVYEQYF. CDR3 DNA sequence: TGTGCCAGCAGCTTGGAAGGTCTTGGTTTGGTCTACGAGCAGTACTTC.

The chain joins TRBV6-1 to TRBJ2-2; 12 positions match TRBD2. After removal of 0 bases from V and 0 bases from J, the junction contained 2 bases not matched to a gene. The CDR3 contains 18 residues. Looked up from germline, CDR1 is MNHNS and CDR2 is SASEGT. CDR3 in amino acids: CASSEALAGGANTGELFF. The CDR3 DNA is TGTGCCAGCAGTGAAGCACTAGCGGGAGGCGCGAACACCGGGGAGCTGTTTTTT.